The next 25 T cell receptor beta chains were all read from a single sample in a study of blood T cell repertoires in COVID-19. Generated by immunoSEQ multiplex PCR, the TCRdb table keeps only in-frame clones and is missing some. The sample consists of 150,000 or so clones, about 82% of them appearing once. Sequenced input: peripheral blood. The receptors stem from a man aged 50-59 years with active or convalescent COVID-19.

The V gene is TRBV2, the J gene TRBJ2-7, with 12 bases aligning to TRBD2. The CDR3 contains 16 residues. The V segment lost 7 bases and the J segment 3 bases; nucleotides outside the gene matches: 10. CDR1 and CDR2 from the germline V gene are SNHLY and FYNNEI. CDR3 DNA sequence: TGTGCCAGCACCGAGGGCCCACTAGCGGGAGGCTACGAGCAGTACTTC. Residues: CASTEGPLAGGYEQYF.

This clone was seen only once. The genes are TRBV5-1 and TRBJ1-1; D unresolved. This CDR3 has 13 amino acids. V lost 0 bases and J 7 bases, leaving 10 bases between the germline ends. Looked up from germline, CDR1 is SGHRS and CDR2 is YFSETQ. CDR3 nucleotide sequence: TGCGCCAGCAGCTTGGAAGGTTCGGGTGAAGCTTTCTTT. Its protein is CASSLEGSGEAFF.

CDR3 sequence: CASSQTGLADNEQFF. Here the CDR3 DNA reads TGTGCCAGCAGCCAGACCGGACTAGCCGACAATGAGCAGTTCTTC. The chain is built from TRBV9 and TRBJ2-1, with 8 bases lining up with TRBD2. Trimming cost V 4 bases and J 5 bases; bases outside gene matches: 8. Germline assignment: CDR1 SGDLS and CDR2 YYNGEE. There are 15 residues in the CDR3.

CDR3 amino acids: CASSYNGENNEQFF. DNA for the CDR3: TGTGCCAGCAGTTATAATGGGGAGAACAATGAGCAGTTCTTC. The chain joins TRBV6-5 to TRBJ2-1; perhaps TRBD2 as D (5 bases). Germline V gives CDR1 MNHEY, CDR2 SVGAGI. The CDR3 is 14 residues long. Trimming removed 3 bases at V and 5 bases at J, with 11 bases between.

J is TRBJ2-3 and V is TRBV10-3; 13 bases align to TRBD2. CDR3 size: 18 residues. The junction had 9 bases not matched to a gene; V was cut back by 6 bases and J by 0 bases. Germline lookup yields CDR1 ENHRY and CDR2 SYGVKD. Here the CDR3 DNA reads TGTGCCATCAGAGGGACTAGCGGGGAACTAGCTAGCACAGATACGCAGTATTTT. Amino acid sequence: CAIRGTSGELASTDTQYF.

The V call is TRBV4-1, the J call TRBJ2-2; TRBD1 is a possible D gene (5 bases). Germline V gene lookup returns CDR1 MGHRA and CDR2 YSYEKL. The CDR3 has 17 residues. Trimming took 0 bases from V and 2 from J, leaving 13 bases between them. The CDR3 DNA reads TGCGCCAGCAGCCAAGATTATGGCAGGGTCAACACCGGGGAGCTGTTTTTT. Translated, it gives CASSQDYGRVNTGELFF.

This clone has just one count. The CDR3 region is CASSLRMTGSGQPQHF. DNA of the CDR3: TGTGCCAGCAGCCTTAGGATGACAGGGTCGGGGCAGCCCCAGCATTTT. This sequence joins TRBV7-2 and TRBJ1-5; TRBD1 matches at 7 bases. Germline-derived CDR1 and CDR2 are SGHTA and FQGNSA. The CDR3 has 16 amino acids. The J segment lost 7 bases and the V segment lost 5 bases, leaving 14 bases of the junction unmatched.

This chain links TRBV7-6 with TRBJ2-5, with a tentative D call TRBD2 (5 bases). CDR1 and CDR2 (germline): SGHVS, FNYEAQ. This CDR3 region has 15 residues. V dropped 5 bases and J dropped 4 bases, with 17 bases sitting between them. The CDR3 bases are TGTGCCAGCAGCCACGATCCTCCTGGGAGAGAGACCCAGTACTTC. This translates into CASSHDPPGRETQYF.

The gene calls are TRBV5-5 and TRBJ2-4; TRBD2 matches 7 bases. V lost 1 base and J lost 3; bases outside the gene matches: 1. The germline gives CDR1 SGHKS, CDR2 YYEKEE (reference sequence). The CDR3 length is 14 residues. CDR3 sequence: CASSLPGGKNIQYF. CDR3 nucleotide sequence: TGTGCCAGCAGCTTGCCGGGGGGCAAAAACATTCAGTACTTC.

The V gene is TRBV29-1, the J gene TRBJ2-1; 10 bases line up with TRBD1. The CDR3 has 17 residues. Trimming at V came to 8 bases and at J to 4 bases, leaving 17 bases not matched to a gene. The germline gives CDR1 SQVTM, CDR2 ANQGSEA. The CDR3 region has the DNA TGCAGCCTCTCGGGACAGGGGTTGAGCGGGAGTTACAATGAGCAGTTCTTC. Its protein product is CSLSGQGLSGSYNEQFF.

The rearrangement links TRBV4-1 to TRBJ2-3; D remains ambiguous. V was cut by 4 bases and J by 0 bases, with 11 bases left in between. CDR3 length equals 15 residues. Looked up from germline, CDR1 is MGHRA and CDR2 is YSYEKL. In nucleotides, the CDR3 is TGCGCCAGCAGCCGAGGTTATTCTAGCACAGATACGCAGTATTTT. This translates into CASSRGYSSTDTQYF.

The DNA for the CDR3 is TGTGCCAGTAGTATCGGAACGGGAGTCAATTCACCCCTCCACTTT. Translated: CASSIGTGVNSPLHF. The chain links TRBV19 to TRBJ1-6; D is ambiguous. Deletions cut 3 bases from V and 7 bases from J, with 13 bases between. CDR3 length: 15 residues. The germline V gene has CDR1 LNHDA and CDR2 SQIVND (reference sequence). Combining the CDR3 with reference TRBV19 and TRBJ1-6 gives the whole variable domain DGGITQSPKYLFRKEGQNVTLSCEQNLNHDAMYWYRQDPGQGLRLIYYSQIVNDFQKGDIAEGYSVSREKKESFPLTVTSAQKNPTAFYLCASSIGTGVNSPLHFGNGTRLTVT.

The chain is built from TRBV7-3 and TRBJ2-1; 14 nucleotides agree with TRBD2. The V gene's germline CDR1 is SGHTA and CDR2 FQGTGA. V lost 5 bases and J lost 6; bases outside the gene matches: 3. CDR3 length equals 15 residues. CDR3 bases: TGTGCCAGCAGCCGGGGGACTAGCGGGAGCAATGAGCAGTTCTTC. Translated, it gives CASSRGTSGSNEQFF.

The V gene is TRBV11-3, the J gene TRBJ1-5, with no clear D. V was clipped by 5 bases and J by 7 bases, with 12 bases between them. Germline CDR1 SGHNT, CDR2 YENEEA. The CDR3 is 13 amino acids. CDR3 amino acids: CASSPRPGQPQHF. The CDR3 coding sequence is TGTGCCAGCAGCCCCCGCCCGGGGCAGCCCCAGCATTTT. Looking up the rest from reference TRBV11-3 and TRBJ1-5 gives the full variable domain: EAGVVQSPRYKIIEKKQPVAFWCNPISGHNTLYWYLQNLGQGPELLIRYENEEAVDDSQLPKDRFSAERLKGVDSTLKIQPAELGDSAVYLCASSPRPGQPQHFGDGTRLSIL.

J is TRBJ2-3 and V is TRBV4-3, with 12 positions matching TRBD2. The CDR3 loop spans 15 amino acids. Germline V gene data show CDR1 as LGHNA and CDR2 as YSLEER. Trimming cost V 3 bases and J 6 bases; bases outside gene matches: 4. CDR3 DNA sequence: TGCGCCAGCAGCCAGGCTAGCGGGGGGGTGGATACGCAGTATTTT. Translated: CASSQASGGVDTQYF.

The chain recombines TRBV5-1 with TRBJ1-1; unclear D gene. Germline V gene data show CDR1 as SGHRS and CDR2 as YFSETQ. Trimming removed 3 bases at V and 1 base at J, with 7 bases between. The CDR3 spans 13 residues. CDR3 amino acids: CASSYRSNTEAFF. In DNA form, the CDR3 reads TGCGCCAGCAGCTATCGGTCGAACACTGAAGCTTTCTTT. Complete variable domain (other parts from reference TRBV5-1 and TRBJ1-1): KAGVTQTPRYLIKTRGQQVTLSCSPISGHRSVSWYQQTPGQGLQFLFEYFSETQRNKGNFPGRFSGRQFSNSRSEMNVSTLELGDSALYLCASSYRSNTEAFFGQGTRLTVV.

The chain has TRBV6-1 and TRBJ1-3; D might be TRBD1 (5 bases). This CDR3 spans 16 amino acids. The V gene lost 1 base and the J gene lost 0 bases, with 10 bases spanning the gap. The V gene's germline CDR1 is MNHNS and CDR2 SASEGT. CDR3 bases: TGTGCCAGCAGTGAAGTGACCGACAGCTCTGGAAACACCATATATTTT. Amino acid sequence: CASSEVTDSSGNTIYF.

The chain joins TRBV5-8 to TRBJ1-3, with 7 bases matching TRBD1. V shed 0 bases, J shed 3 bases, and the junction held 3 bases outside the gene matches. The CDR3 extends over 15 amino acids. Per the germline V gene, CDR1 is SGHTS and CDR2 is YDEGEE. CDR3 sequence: CASSLEGAVGNTIYF. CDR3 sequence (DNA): TGTGCCAGCAGCTTGGAGGGGGCAGTTGGAAACACCATATATTTT.

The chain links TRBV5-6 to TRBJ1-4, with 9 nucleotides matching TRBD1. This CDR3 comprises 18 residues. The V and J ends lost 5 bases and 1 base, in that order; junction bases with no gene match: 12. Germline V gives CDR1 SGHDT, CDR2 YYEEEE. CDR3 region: CASRPTGTGYGTNEKLFF. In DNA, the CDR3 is TGTGCCAGCAGACCTACCGGGACAGGGTACGGAACTAATGAAAAACTGTTTTTT.

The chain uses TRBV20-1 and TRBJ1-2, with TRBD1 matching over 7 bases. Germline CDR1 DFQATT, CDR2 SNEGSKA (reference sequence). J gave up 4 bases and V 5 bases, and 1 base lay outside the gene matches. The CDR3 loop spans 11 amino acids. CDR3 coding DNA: TGCAGTGCTGGGGACAGCTATGGCTACACCTTC. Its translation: CSAGDSYGYTF.

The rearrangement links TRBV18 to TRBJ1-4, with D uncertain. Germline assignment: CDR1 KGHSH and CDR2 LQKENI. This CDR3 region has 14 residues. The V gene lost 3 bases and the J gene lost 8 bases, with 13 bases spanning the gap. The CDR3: CASSPPSQREKLFF. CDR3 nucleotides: TGTGCCAGCTCACCGCCGAGCCAGAGGGAAAAACTGTTTTTT.

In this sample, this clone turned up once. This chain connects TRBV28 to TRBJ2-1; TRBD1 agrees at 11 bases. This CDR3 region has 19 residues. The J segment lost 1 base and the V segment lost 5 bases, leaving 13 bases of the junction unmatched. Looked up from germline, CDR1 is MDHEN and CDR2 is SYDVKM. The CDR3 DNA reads TGTGCCAGCAGTGGAGTCGGGACAGGGGGTAGCAGGTCCTACAATGAGCAGTTCTTC. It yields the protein CASSGVGTGGSRSYNEQFF.

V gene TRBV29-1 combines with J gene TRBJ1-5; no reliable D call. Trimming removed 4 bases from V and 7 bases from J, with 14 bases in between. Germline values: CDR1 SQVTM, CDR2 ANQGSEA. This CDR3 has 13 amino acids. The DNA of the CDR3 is TGCAGCGTTGGGGCGGGAAACGGGCAGCCCCAGCATTTT. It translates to CSVGAGNGQPQHF.

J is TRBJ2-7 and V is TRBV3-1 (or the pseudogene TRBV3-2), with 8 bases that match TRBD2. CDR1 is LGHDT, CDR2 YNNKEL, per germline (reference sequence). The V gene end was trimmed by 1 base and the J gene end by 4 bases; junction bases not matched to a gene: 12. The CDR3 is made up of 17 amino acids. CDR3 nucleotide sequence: TGTGCCAGCAGCCAAGCCCCCCCCGGGAGGGCCGTATACGAGCAGTACTTC. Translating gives CASSQAPPGRAVYEQYF.

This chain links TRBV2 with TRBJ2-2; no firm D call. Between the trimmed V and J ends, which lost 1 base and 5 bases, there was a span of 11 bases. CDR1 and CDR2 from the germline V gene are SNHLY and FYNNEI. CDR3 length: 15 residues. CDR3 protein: CASSEGPAGTGELFF. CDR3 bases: TGTGCCAGCAGTGAAGGGCCGGCCGGGACCGGGGAGCTGTTTTTT.